This T cell receptor (beta chain) was captured in a study of shared clonotypes between healthy human individuals. Study results and caveats: When naive CD4 clonotypes were compared across a few donors, 4% to 6.5% were shared.

Trimming took off 4 bases at V and 3 bases at J, with 16 bases between the two ends. The germline V gene encodes CDR1 MNHEY and CDR2 SMNVEV (reference sequence). The CDR3 spans 15 residues. Assay: immunoSEQ multiplex PCR; the TCRdb copy retains only in-frame clones and omits some. This sample has about 690,000 clones, with less than 95% found just once. This clone was recorded only once. Its antigen is unidentified. This chain links TRBV27 with TRBJ2-7; D might be TRBD2 (6 bases). The sequencing sample was made of memory CD8+ T cells from PBMCs. Subset denoted: CD45RO+ cells pooled with CCR7-negative TemRA cells. The sequence derives from a man younger than 30 in good health. Some clones in this sample may be carry-over from other donors' samples. CDR3 region: CASSSKLAAGYEQYF. CDR3 coding DNA: TGTGCCAGCAGTTCAAAACTAGCCGCGGGCTACGAGCAGTACTTC.